Described below is a single T cell receptor (beta chain) sequence and its context. Its recognized antigen is unknown. No quality values exist for individual bases; no much larger clone is one base distant. These data are taken from a study of T cell responses to AZD1222 COVID-19 vaccine (dated by TCRdb to 2020 to 2022). A note on the overall study: A total of 230 or so trial participants underwent TCR sequencing, of whom around 200 received two doses of AZD1222 and about 25 received two doses of the MenACWY control vaccine. Trial participants were enrolled into age subgroups of 18-55, 56-69 and 70-plus years, which contained around 140, 26 and 57 TCR-sequenced participants, respectively. Broad study findings and their caveats: Only five to seven AZD1222 recipients were SARS-CoV-2 seropositive at baseline, limiting conclusions about previously exposed vaccinees. Because no samples from the day 14 peak response were available, repertoires could be characterized only after the peak T cell response. Nearly half of unique spike-specific TCRs reportedly recognized epitopes outside regions mutated in the B.1.351 and B.1.1.7 variants. A significant rise in spike-specific TCR breadth and depth was observed after two AZD1222 doses relative to day 0 and relative to MenACWY recipients. Participants were mostly white British, with more females than males. The authors suggested clonal diversity may have been underestimated. The vaccine-associated CD4 TCRs covered the entire spike protein, and the dominant responses fell in regions 160-218 and 743-854. The 56-69-year group was small, and its depth increase did not reach significance, likely because of low power.

Read against the paper, the sample's time point label means: about 28 days (+/-7) after the second vaccine dose. AZD1222 recipients given second doses at about 4 weeks or at about 12 weeks were pooled, since spike-specific TCR depth and breadth were not found to differ between the two schedules. Vaccinee samples came from UK trials COV001 and COV002, including a single-blind randomized controlled phase 2/3 trial of AZD1222 (ChAdOx1 nCoV-19) in healthy adults. For TCRbeta chain sequencing, PBMC samples from trial participants were taken at day 0 and at day 28 after the second dose. The CDR3 runs 17 amino acids, cysteine and phenylalanine included. CDR3 DNA is the only sequence kept; it has 51 bases, read in frame from the first base. Germline trimming: 7 bases from V, 0 bases from J; junction bases outside gene matches: 8. The germline V gene supplies CDR1 SGDLS and CDR2 YYNGEE. The CDR3 regions of human TCRbeta chains were analyzed by immunosequencing. Regarding the original processing steps: TCRs in the repertoires were matched against a reference library of SARS-CoV-2-specific TCRs that had been generated with the MIRA antigen-specificity platform. Breadth meant the fraction of unique TCRs that were SARS-CoV-2-associated, whereas depth meant the fraction of total T cells that were SARS-CoV-2-associated. Using the MIRA data, each spike-specific TCR was assigned both to the spike region to which the TCR was reactive and to a CD4 or CD8 class. Log10-transformed breadth and depth values were compared by one-way ANOVA with Sidak's multiple comparisons tests. Held by TCRdb, this immuneACCESS table contains in-frame sequences only and omits some clones. Under half of the omission traces to an unresolved V gene where checked; the cause of the rest is unknown. The V and J calls and clone size are taken from that table; D and trimming were inferred from the DNA. This sample is represented by some 110,000 clones; 88% of them were singletons. 3.5% to 4% of the sample belongs to the ten largest clones.

Sequencing was performed on peripheral blood, taken 28 days after the second AZD1222 dose. The TCR originated in an adult who received the AZD1222 COVID-19 vaccine. The rearrangement joined TRBV9 to TRBJ2-2; TRBD2 agrees with 11 junctional bases. The CDR3: CASGSGTSGANTGELFF. The nucleotide sequence is given as TGTGCCAGCGGATCCGGGACTAGCGGCGCGAACACCGGGGAGCTGTTTTTT.